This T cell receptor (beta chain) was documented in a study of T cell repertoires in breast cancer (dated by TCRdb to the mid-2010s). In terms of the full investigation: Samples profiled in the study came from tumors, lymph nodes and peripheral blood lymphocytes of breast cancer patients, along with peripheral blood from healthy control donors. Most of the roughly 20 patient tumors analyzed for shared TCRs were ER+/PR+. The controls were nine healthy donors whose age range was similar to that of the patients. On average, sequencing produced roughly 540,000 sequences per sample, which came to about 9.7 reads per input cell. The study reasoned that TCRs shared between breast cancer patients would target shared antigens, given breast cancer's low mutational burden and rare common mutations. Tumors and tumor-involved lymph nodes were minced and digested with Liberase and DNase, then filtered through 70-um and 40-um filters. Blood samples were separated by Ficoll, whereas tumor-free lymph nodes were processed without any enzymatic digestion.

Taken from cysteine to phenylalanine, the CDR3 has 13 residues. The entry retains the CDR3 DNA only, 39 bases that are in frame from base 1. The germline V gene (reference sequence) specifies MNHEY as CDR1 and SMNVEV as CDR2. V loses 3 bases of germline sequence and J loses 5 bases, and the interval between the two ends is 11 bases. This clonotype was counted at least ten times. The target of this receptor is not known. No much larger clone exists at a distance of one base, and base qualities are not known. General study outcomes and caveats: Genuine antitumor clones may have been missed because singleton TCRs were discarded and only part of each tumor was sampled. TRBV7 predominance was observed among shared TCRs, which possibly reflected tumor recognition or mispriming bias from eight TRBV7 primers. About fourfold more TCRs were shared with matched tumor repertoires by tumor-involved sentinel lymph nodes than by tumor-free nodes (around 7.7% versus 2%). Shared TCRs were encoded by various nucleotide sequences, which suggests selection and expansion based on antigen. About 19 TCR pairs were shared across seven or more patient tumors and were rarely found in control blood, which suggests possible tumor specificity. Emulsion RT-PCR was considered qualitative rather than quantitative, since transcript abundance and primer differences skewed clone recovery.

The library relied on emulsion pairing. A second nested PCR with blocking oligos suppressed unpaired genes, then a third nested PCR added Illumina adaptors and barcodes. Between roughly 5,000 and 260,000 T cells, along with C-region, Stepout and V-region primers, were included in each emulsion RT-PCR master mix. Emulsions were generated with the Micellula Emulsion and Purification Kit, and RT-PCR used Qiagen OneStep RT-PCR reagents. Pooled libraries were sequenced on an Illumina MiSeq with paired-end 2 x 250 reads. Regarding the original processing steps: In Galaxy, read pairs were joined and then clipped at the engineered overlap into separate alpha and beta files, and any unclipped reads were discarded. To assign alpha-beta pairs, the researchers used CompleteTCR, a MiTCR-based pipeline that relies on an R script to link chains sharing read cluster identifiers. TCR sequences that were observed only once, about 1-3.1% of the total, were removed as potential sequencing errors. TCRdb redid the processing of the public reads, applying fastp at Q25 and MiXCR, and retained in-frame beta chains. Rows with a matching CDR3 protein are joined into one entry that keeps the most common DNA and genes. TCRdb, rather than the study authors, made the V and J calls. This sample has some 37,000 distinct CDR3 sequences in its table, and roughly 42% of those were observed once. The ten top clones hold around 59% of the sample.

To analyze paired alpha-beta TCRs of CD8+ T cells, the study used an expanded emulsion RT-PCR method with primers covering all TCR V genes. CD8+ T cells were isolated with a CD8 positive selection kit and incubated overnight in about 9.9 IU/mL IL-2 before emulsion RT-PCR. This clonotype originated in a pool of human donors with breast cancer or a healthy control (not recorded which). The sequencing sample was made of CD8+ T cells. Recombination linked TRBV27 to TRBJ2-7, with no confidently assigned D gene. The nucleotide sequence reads TGTGCCAGCAGTTTTACAGAGAGCAACGAGCAGTACTTC. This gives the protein CASSFTESNEQYF.